A single sample is the source of the 8 T cell receptor beta chains below, sequenced in a study of OX40 agonist ivuxolimab in advanced cancers. Clones were read by immunoSEQ multiplex PCR, and TCRdb kept only the in-frame ones, dropping some. The profile covers under 55,000 clones, with roughly nine tenths appearing a single time and 6.5% to 7.5% taken by the ten largest. This sample comprised CD4+ or CD8+ T cells sorted from blood, obtained in a trial of the OX40 agonist ivuxolimab. The origin of the receptors is an adult with an advanced solid tumor such as melanoma, head and neck, liver or kidney cancer.

The chain employs TRBV20-1 and TRBJ1-1, with D perhaps matching TRBD1 (6 bases). V lost 0 bases and J 11 bases, leaving 10 bases between the germline ends. The CDR3 spans 11 residues. The germline V gene has CDR1 DFQATT and CDR2 SNEGSKA (reference sequence). The CDR3: CSARDPGVAFF. CDR3 nucleotide sequence: TGCAGTGCTAGAGATCCAGGGGTCGCTTTCTTT.

The chain recombines TRBV6-6 with TRBJ2-3; perhaps TRBD1 as D (5 bases). Between the trimmed V and J ends, which lost 0 bases and 6 bases, there was a span of 10 bases. CDR1 is MNHNY, CDR2 SVGAGI, per germline (reference sequence). The length of the CDR3 is 14 residues. CDR3 bases: TGTGCCAGCAGTTACTCGAGCGACAGCGATACGCAGTATTTT. Translating gives CASSYSSDSDTQYF.

This clone was counted between two and nine times. CDR3 amino acids: CASTGGGDYGYTF. DNA of the CDR3: TGTGCCAGCACAGGGGGCGGGGACTATGGCTACACCTTC. This chain connects TRBV5-4 to TRBJ1-2; 8 bases agree with TRBD1. Unmatched junction bases numbered 4, after V lost 6 bases and J lost 3 bases. The germline gives CDR1 SGHNT, CDR2 YYREEE (reference sequence). The CDR3 loop spans 13 amino acids.

This clone has just one count. This sequence joins TRBV18 and TRBJ2-1; 11 positions agree with TRBD2. Germline V gene lookup returns CDR1 KGHSH and CDR2 LQKENI. The CDR3 consists of 16 residues. Trimming cost V 4 bases and J 2 bases; bases outside gene matches: 4. CDR3 sequence (DNA): TGTGCCAGCTCACTGAAGACTAGCGGGGCCTACAATGAGCAGTTCTTC. Translation: CASSLKTSGAYNEQFF.

The V and J genes are TRBV25-1 and TRBJ1-2, with D tentatively TRBD1 (6 bases). Germline V gene data show CDR1 as MGHDK and CDR2 as SYGVNS. This CDR3 is 16 amino acids long. V was cut by 0 bases and J by 2 bases, with 13 bases left in between. The CDR3 loop reads CASSEYRGAANYGYTF. CDR3 coding DNA: TGTGCCAGCAGTGAATATCGGGGGGCCGCCAACTATGGCTACACCTTC.

The genes are TRBV2 and TRBJ1-1, with TRBD1 identical over 8 bases. The germline V gene has CDR1 SNHLY and CDR2 FYNNEI. The CDR3 has 15 residues. V shed 4 bases, J shed 5 bases, and the junction held 9 bases outside the gene matches. The CDR3 region has the DNA TGTGCCAGCAGTGCTCAGGGGGCTCTGGAAACTGAAGCTTTCTTT. Its protein product is CASSAQGALETEAFF.

The V call is TRBV5-4, the J call TRBJ2-4; 7 bases are shared with TRBD2. Trimming cost V 0 bases and J 0 bases; bases outside gene matches: 12. The germline CDR1 and CDR2 sequences are SGHNT and YYREEE (reference sequence). This CDR3 is 19 amino acids long. The CDR3 DNA follows: TGTGCCAGCAGCTTGGAAGGGAGGGTATCCCGGCTAGCCAAAAACATTCAGTACTTC. This encodes CASSLEGRVSRLAKNIQYF.

V is TRBV5-8 and J is TRBJ2-1; 12 bases are a match to TRBD2. The CDR3 runs to 17 residues. The germline V gene has CDR1 SGHTS and CDR2 YDEGEE. V dropped 4 bases and J dropped 0; count of bases not matched to a gene: 5. The CDR3 DNA follows: TGTGCCAGCAGCAAGGGACTAGCGGGCGGCTCCTACAATGAGCAGTTCTTC. It codes for CASSKGLAGGSYNEQFF.